This T cell receptor beta chain was sequenced in a study of T cell changes during pregnancy in multiple sclerosis. There are 15 residues in the CDR3. V was clipped by 5 bases and J by 4 bases; unmatched bases: 9. CDR1 MNHEY and CDR2 SMNVEV come from the germline V gene (reference sequence). Method: immunoSEQ multiplex PCR; TCRdb's copy keeps in-frame clones and lacks some. The table records around 59,000 clones, approximately 91% of them present only once. The clonotype comes from a female donor with multiple sclerosis, enrolled in a pregnancy study. The chain has TRBV27 and TRBJ1-2; 8 bases line up with TRBD1. The material sequenced was CD4+ T cells from peripheral blood mononuclear cells, taken in the first trimester of pregnancy. The CDR3 DNA reads as TGTGCCAGCAGTGCTTGGACAGGGAGGACCTATGGCTACACCTTC. Encoded protein: CASSAWTGRTYGYTF.